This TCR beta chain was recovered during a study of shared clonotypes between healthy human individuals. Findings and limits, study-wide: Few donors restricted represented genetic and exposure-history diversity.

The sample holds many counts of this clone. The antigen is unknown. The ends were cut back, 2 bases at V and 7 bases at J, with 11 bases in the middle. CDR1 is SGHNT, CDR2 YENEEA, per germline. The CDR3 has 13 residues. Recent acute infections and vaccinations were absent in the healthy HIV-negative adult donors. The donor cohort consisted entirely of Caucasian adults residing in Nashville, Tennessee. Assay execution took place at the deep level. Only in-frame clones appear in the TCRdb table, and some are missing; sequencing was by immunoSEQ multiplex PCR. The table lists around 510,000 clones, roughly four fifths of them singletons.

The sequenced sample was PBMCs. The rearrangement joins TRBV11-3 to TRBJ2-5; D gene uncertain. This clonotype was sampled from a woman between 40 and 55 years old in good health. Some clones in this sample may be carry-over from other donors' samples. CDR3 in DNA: TGTGCCAGCAGCTTAAAACAAGTGGGGACCCAGTACTTC. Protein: CASSLKQVGTQYF. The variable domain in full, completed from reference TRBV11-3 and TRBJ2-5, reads EAGVVQSPRYKIIEKKQPVAFWCNPISGHNTLYWYLQNLGQGPELLIRYENEEAVDDSQLPKDRFSAERLKGVDSTLKIQPAELGDSAVYLCASSLKQVGTQYFGPGTRLLVL.